This T cell receptor beta chain stems from a study of T cells in Graves' hyperthyroidism and ophthalmopathy. Ophthalmopathy cases met thresholds of Clinical Activity Score at least 3, NOSPECS grade at least 4 and duration under 3 months. Any patient presenting with uncontrolled infection, other autoimmune disease, pregnancy or lactation was left out. The authors took PBMCs from roughly 9.5 ml fresh peripheral blood. TCR beta CDR3 region amplification was performed from RNA transcripts. The HTBI primer set was used in a first-round RT-PCR of the TCR CDR3. Using its own MiXCR run on the multiplex PCR reads, TCRdb lists one record per CDR3 protein. The sample lists more than 500,000 distinct CDR3 sequences; 15% to 20% were seen once. V was trimmed by 6 bases and J by 0 bases, leaving 18 bases between them. The CDR3 is 17 residues long. Germline values: CDR1 KGHSH, CDR2 LQKENI. This clonotype has only a few counts.

The chain links TRBV18 to TRBJ2-1; tentatively, D is TRBD2 (5 bases). The receptor's source is a woman aged 25 to 39 with Graves' ophthalmopathy. The sample consisted of blood. The CDR3 DNA reads TGTGCCAGCTCCTCTAAAAGCGGACTTTACTCCTACAATGAGCAGTTCTTC. Translation: CASSSKSGLYSYNEQFF.